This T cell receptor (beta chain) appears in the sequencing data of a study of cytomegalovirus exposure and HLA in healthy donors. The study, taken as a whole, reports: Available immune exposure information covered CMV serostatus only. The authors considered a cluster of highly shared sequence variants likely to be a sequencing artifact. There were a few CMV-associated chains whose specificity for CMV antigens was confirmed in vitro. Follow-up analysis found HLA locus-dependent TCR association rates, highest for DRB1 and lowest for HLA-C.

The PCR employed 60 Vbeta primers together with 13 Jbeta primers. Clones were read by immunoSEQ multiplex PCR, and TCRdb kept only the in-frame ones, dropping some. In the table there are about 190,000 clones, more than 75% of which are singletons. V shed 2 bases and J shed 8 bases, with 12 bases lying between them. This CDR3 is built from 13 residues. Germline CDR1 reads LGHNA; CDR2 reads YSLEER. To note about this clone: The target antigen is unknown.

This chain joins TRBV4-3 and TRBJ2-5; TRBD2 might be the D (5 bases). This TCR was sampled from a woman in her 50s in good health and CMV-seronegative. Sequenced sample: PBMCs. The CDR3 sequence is CASSQILSGTQYF. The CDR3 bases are TGCGCCAGCAGCCAAATCTTGAGCGGTACCCAGTACTTC.